The present TCR beta chain was sequenced within a study of T cells in tuberculosis. Study-wide background: IGRA-negative adolescents, IGRA-positive adolescents with latent tuberculosis and adults with active tuberculosis formed this South African cohort.

In the case of this clone: Its antigen is as yet unknown.

Repertoires were generated with immunoSEQ multiplex PCR, while TCRdb's copy carries only in-frame clones and drops some. The sample shows roughly 28,000 clones, over 90% of them seen only once. Broader study findings: Using the GMM-specific repertoire gave approximately 89% accuracy versus approximately 70% with motifs. Selection depended on which cryopreserved specimens were available.

On average about 100,000 T cells per donor were immunosequenced. This CDR3 comprises 13 residues. Germline V lookup: CDR1 LNHDA, CDR2 SQIVND (reference sequence). V gave up 2 bases and J gave up 3 bases; unmatched junction bases: 1. Sequenced: PBMCs. The TCR originated in a donor aged 10-29 years with latent tuberculosis or without tuberculosis infection. This sequence joins TRBV19 and TRBJ2-7, with TRBD2 identical over 7 bases. This CDR3 is CASSITGGYEQYF. The CDR3 DNA reads as TGTGCCAGTAGTATAACGGGAGGCTACGAGCAGTACTTC.